The rows below give T cell receptor beta chains drawn from one sample of a study of breast tumors, draining lymph nodes, adjacent tissues. Using its own MiXCR run on the multiplex PCR reads, TCRdb lists one record per CDR3 protein. The sample lists 150,000 to 200,000 distinct CDR3 sequences; approximately 33% were seen once. The material sequenced was axillary lymph node tissue. Source of these receptors: a female donor with breast cancer. Some clones in this sample may be carry-over from other donors' samples. Both conserved end residues are part of each CDR3. A D gene is named only where the DNA matches it firmly. Not all rows give a size; the values are once, few, many and, for expanded clones, a class.

d_call	v_call	j_call	clone_size	cdr3_nt	cdr3_aa
TRBD2	TRBV12-3/TRBV12-4	TRBJ2-3	many	TGTGCCAGCAGGACTAGCGCAGATACGCAGTATTTT	CASRTSADTQYF
-	TRBV2	TRBJ2-7	-	TGTGCCAGCAGTGCGAGACGTCTCGAACCCTACGAGCAGTACTTC	CASSARRLEPYEQYF
-	TRBV19	TRBJ2-4	many	TGTGCCAGTAGTTCAACTGGGCCAGCCAAAAACATTCAGTACTTC	CASSSTGPAKNIQYF
-	TRBV12-3/TRBV12-4	TRBJ2-7	many	TGTGCCTCTGCTCCCCGCGAACACTACGAGCAGTACTTC	CASAPREHYEQYF
TRBD2	TRBV27	TRBJ2-3	-	TGTGCCAGCAGTAGACCGACTAGCGGGAAAGATACGCAGTATTTT	CASSRPTSGKDTQYF
-	TRBV6-6	TRBJ2-5	once	TGTGCCAGTTCAGACCAAGAGACCCAGAACTTC	CASSDQETQNF
-	TRBV5-1	TRBJ1-1	-	TGCGCCAGCAGCTCCGAGACAGGCCTAATGAACACTGAAGCTTTCTTT	CASSSETGLMNTEAFF
-	TRBV5-5	TRBJ1-5	-	TGTGCCGGCAGCTTGGGACCCTGGATTGGCAACCAGCCCCAGCATTTT	CAGSLGPWIGNQPQHF
-	TRBV2	TRBJ1-5	many	TGTGCCAGTTCAGGGTCAGGTCAGCCCCAGCATTTT	CASSGSGQPQHF
TRBD1	TRBV9	TRBJ2-1	many	TGTGCCAGCAGCGCGGGGAGGGACAGGGAGCCCTACAATGAGCAGTTCTTC	CASSAGRDREPYNEQFF
-	TRBV5-1	TRBJ2-5	many	TGCGCCAGCAGCTTGGCTGGAAACCCCCAAGAGACCCAGTACTTC	CASSLAGNPQETQYF
-	TRBV15	TRBJ2-5	-	TGTGCCACCAGCAGTGCTAGAACCCAGGGCCAAGAGACCCAGTACTTC	CATSSARTQGQETQYF
-	TRBV20-1	TRBJ1-1	few	TGCAGTGCGTTGAAGCAGGGAATTAACACTGAAGCTTTCTTT	CSALKQGINTEAFF
TRBD1	TRBV12-3/TRBV12-4	TRBJ1-5	many	TGTGCCAGCAGTTTGAGGGACAGGAGCAATCAGCCCCAGCATTTT	CASSLRDRSNQPQHF